A selection of T cell receptor beta chains follows, all from one sample in a study of Ad26.COV2.S vaccination and SARS-CoV-2 variants. Measured with immunoSEQ multiplex PCR; TCRdb has only the in-frame clones, and not every one. The sample has around 300,000 clones; about 89% are singletons. The sample in question was peripheral blood, obtained in a trial of Ad26.COV2.S vaccine versus placebo. The source is a person aged 18-60 years who received the Ad26.COV2.S COVID-19 vaccine or a placebo. CDR3s include the opening cysteine and the closing phenylalanine or tryptophan. Each record gives: clone size, D gene, J gene, V gene, CDR3 protein, CDR3 DNA. A D gene is named only where the DNA matches it firmly. The size entry is marked missing in some rows and otherwise reads once, few, many or a size class.

abundance: .
d_gene: .
j_gene: TRBJ1-5
v_gene: TRBV3-1/TRBV3-2
CDR3aa: CASSRGRYQPQHF
CDR3nt: TGTGCCAGCAGCCGGGGACGTTACCAGCCCCAGCATTTT

abundance: few
d_gene: .
j_gene: TRBJ2-3
v_gene: TRBV28
CDR3aa: CASSSPGGGTDTQYF
CDR3nt: TGTGCCAGCAGTTCCCCAGGAGGAGGCACAGATACGCAGTATTTT

abundance: .
d_gene: TRBD1
j_gene: TRBJ1-5
v_gene: TRBV5-5
CDR3aa: CASSLRTGNQPQHF
CDR3nt: TGTGCCAGCAGCCTACGGACAGGTAATCAGCCCCAGCATTTT

abundance: .
d_gene: TRBD1
j_gene: TRBJ2-7
v_gene: TRBV7-9
CDR3aa: CASSFPGTGLEQYF
CDR3nt: TGTGCCAGCAGCTTTCCCGGGACAGGGTTAGAGCAGTACTTC

abundance: .
d_gene: .
j_gene: TRBJ2-7
v_gene: TRBV6-2/TRBV6-3
CDR3aa: CASSYSRARSYEQYF
CDR3nt: TGTGCCAGCAGTTACAGCAGGGCCCGCTCCTACGAGCAGTACTTC

abundance: .
d_gene: .
j_gene: TRBJ1-1
v_gene: TRBV25-1
CDR3aa: CASSEYMGGTEAFF
CDR3nt: TGTGCCAGCAGTGAATATATGGGGGGTACTGAAGCTTTCTTT

abundance: .
d_gene: TRBD1
j_gene: TRBJ2-7
v_gene: TRBV27
CDR3aa: CASSLLSPTGSKYEQYF
CDR3nt: TGTGCCAGCAGTTTATTATCCCCGACAGGGAGCAAGTACGAGCAGTACTTC

abundance: .
d_gene: TRBD1
j_gene: TRBJ1-6
v_gene: TRBV5-1
CDR3aa: CASSRSGTGGFNSPLHF
CDR3nt: TGCGCCAGCAGCCGCTCGGGGACAGGGGGATTTAATTCACCCCTCCACTTT

abundance: .
d_gene: .
j_gene: TRBJ1-5
v_gene: TRBV5-1
CDR3aa: CASSRESGSNQPQHF
CDR3nt: TGCGCCAGCAGTAGGGAGAGCGGCAGCAATCAGCCCCAGCATTTT

abundance: .
d_gene: TRBD2
j_gene: TRBJ2-7
v_gene: TRBV2
CDR3aa: CATGGRGEKTSGSYEQYF
CDR3nt: TGTGCCACGGGAGGGAGGGGGGAGAAGACTAGCGGGAGTTACGAGCAGTACTTC

abundance: .
d_gene: TRBD1
j_gene: TRBJ1-1
v_gene: TRBV15
CDR3aa: CATSRGQGMNTEAFF
CDR3nt: TGTGCCACCAGCAGAGGACAGGGGATGAACACTGAAGCTTTCTTT

abundance: .
d_gene: TRBD1
j_gene: TRBJ1-2
v_gene: TRBV6-6
CDR3aa: CASSFQGADGYTF
CDR3nt: TGTGCCAGCAGTTTCCAGGGGGCGGATGGCTACACCTTC

abundance: .
d_gene: .
j_gene: TRBJ2-2
v_gene: TRBV24-1
CDR3aa: CATSDLYPNTGELFF
CDR3nt: TGTGCCACCAGTGATTTATACCCTAACACCGGGGAGCTGTTTTTT

abundance: .
d_gene: .
j_gene: TRBJ1-4
v_gene: TRBV7-9
CDR3aa: CASSPGFEKLFF
CDR3nt: TGTGCCAGCAGCCCAGGGTTTGAAAAACTGTTTTTT

abundance: .
d_gene: .
j_gene: TRBJ2-7
v_gene: TRBV3-1/TRBV3-2
CDR3aa: CASSQDSAGTAYEQYF
CDR3nt: TGTGCCAGCAGCCAAGATAGCGCAGGGACGGCCTACGAGCAGTACTTC

abundance: once
d_gene: .
j_gene: TRBJ1-2
v_gene: TRBV6-2/TRBV6-3
CDR3aa: CASSYQPTWSSYGYTF
CDR3nt: TGTGCCAGCAGTTACCAACCTACATGGAGCTCCTATGGCTACACCTTC

abundance: .
d_gene: TRBD1
j_gene: TRBJ1-2
v_gene: TRBV4-2
CDR3aa: CASSQSDRAGGYTF
CDR3nt: TGTGCCAGCAGCCAGTCGGACAGGGCGGGTGGCTACACCTTC

abundance: once
d_gene: TRBD1
j_gene: TRBJ1-2
v_gene: TRBV27
CDR3aa: CASSSPRTGGSLTF
CDR3nt: TGTGCCAGCAGTTCCCCTCGGACAGGGGGCTCCCTCACCTTC

abundance: .
d_gene: TRBD1
j_gene: TRBJ1-1
v_gene: TRBV2
CDR3aa: CASTPGQGNTEAFF
CDR3nt: TGTGCCAGCACACCGGGACAGGGGAACACTGAAGCTTTCTTT

abundance: .
d_gene: TRBD1
j_gene: TRBJ1-5
v_gene: TRBV29-1
CDR3aa: CSIGTGVNQPQHF
CDR3nt: TGCAGCATCGGGACAGGGGTCAATCAGCCCCAGCATTTT

abundance: .
d_gene: TRBD2
j_gene: TRBJ2-7
v_gene: TRBV15
CDR3aa: CATSRPGGWYEQYF
CDR3nt: TGTGCCACCAGCAGGCCGGGAGGGTGGTACGAGCAGTACTTC

abundance: .
d_gene: TRBD1
j_gene: TRBJ2-5
v_gene: TRBV20-1
CDR3aa: CSASKGQGVVGETQYF
CDR3nt: TGCAGTGCTAGTAAGGGACAGGGAGTCGTAGGAGAGACCCAGTACTTC

abundance: .
d_gene: .
j_gene: TRBJ2-5
v_gene: TRBV7-9
CDR3aa: CASSITSGGAETQYF
CDR3nt: TGTGCCAGCAGCATAACTTCGGGTGGTGCGGAGACCCAGTACTTC

abundance: .
d_gene: .
j_gene: TRBJ1-6
v_gene: TRBV21-1
CDR3aa: CASSKGERQGAKSSPLHF
CDR3nt: TGTGCCAGCAGCAAAGGTGAGCGACAGGGGGCAAAGAGTTCACCCCTCCACTTT

abundance: once
d_gene: .
j_gene: TRBJ2-1
v_gene: TRBV19
CDR3aa: CASTNTGKASSYNEQFF
CDR3nt: TGTGCCAGTACCAATACCGGGAAAGCGAGCTCCTACAATGAGCAGTTCTTC

abundance: .
d_gene: .
j_gene: TRBJ2-1
v_gene: TRBV4-3
CDR3aa: CASSLGRGGGHEQFF
CDR3nt: TGCGCCAGCAGCCTCGGACGAGGTGGGGGCCATGAGCAGTTCTTC

abundance: once
d_gene: TRBD1
j_gene: TRBJ2-7
v_gene: TRBV2
CDR3aa: CASREDRGYEQYF
CDR3nt: TGTGCCAGCAGGGAGGACAGGGGTTACGAGCAGTACTTC

abundance: .
d_gene: TRBD2
j_gene: TRBJ2-1
v_gene: TRBV7-9
CDR3aa: CASSLASLLAGVTNEQFF
CDR3nt: TGTGCCAGCAGCTTAGCGTCTCTCCTAGCGGGGGTTACCAATGAGCAGTTCTTC